The rows below give T cell receptor beta chains drawn from one sample of a study of blood T cell repertoires in COVID-19. The data were produced by immunoSEQ multiplex PCR, yet TCRdb's version contains in-frame clones alone and is incomplete. The sample shows around 74,000 clones, roughly 85% of them seen only once. What was sequenced was peripheral blood. Receptors were obtained from a man aged 30-40 years with acute or convalescent COVID-19. CDR3s leave out the opening cysteine and the closing phenylalanine or tryptophan.

TRBJ2-1,TRBV11-2,ASSSGLAGEQF
TRBJ2-2,TRBV6-5,ASSYRGSGELF
TRBJ1-5,TRBV12-3/TRBV12-4,ASRPPQGKKEH
TRBJ2-7,TRBV6-5,ASSYQQGKQY
TRBJ2-5,TRBV13,ASSLLRDTTKETQY
TRBJ2-1,TRBV7-2,ASGLDRFAGQF
TRBJ2-7,TRBV9,ASSVAHGAHEQY
TRBJ2-3,TRBV7-2,ASSPNRGTQY
TRBJ2-7,TRBV11-2,ASATTGGPYEQY
TRBJ1-1,TRBV29-1,SVEEGGRLNTEAF
TRBJ2-1,TRBV27,ASSLDYRSSYNEQF
TRBJ1-4,TRBV5-1,ASSFGEGNEKLF
TRBJ2-7,TRBV28,ASSFRREQY
TRBJ1-2,TRBV2,ASSELESGTTYGYT
TRBJ2-3,TRBV4-1,ASSQDLTSVGTDTQY
TRBJ2-1,TRBV28,ASMPSAGYEQF
TRBJ1-5,TRBV2,ASSWDRSQPQH
TRBJ1-5,TRBV5-8,ASSSQDRVASNQPQH
TRBJ1-4,TRBV7-9,ASNAIGQGAEKLF
TRBJ2-7,TRBV3-1/TRBV3-2,ASSQEGVRGEQY
TRBJ2-1,TRBV18,ASSLLAGGPGLI
TRBJ2-3,TRBV19,ASSIVAGADTQY
TRBJ2-1,TRBV19,ASSTTSGRANEQF
TRBJ1-5,TRBV5-6,ASSLAGRVGQPQH
TRBJ2-3,TRBV5-4,ASRFPTGDTQY
TRBJ1-2,TRBV2,ASRDRGGYGYT
TRBJ2-3,TRBV5-4,ASSFSVAGLSTDTQY
TRBJ2-3,TRBV25-1,ASSEGDLAGGPDTQY
TRBJ1-4,TRBV4-3,ASSHGTENEKLF
TRBJ1-6,TRBV5-1,ASSLWDTYSPLH
TRBJ2-4,TRBV14,ASRRAGGADIQY
TRBJ2-1,TRBV4-1,ASSQGEGGRDSYNEQF
TRBJ2-1,TRBV28,ASRRQGGNEQF
TRBJ1-1,TRBV9,ASSFDRGTEAF
TRBJ2-7,TRBV21-1,ASSNGVKLYEQY
TRBJ2-7,TRBV20-1,MGGDSYEQY
TRBJ2-5,TRBV19,ASSRAGSETQY
TRBJ2-7,TRBV19,ASSTSSGMFYEQY
TRBJ1-6,TRBV7-2,ASSLERGYGSPLH